This passage covers 5 T cell receptor beta chains from one sample sequenced in a study of cytomegalovirus exposure and HLA in healthy donors (dated by TCRdb to about 2017). The protocol used for the library was the immunoSEQ multiplex PCR assay. The table comes from immuneACCESS by way of TCRdb, which keeps in-frame sequences with V and J called. Part of the clones is missing from these tables; in studies checked, under half for an unresolved V gene and the rest for unknown reasons. This sample lists approximately 120,000 clones; just under 95% were detected once. Less than 1.5% of the sample rests with the top ten. Sequenced: PBMCs. Receptors originate from a woman aged 18-29 years in good health and CMV-seronegative.

The chain recombines TRBV9 with TRBJ2-1; 10 nucleotides match TRBD2. J was trimmed by 7 bases and V by 0 bases; bases with no gene match: 4. This CDR3 comprises 15 residues. Germline CDR1 SGDLS, CDR2 YYNGEE. CDR3 loop: CASSVESSGGNEQFF. The CDR3 coding sequence is TGTGCCAGCAGCGTAGAGTCTAGCGGGGGTAATGAGCAGTTCTTC.

This sequence joins TRBV11-1 and TRBJ2-1; possible D gene TRBD2, 6 bases. CDR3 length: 16 amino acids. Germline CDR1 and CDR2: SGHAT and FQDESV (reference sequence). The V end lost 2 bases, the J end lost 2 bases, and 13 bases lay between the germline ends. CDR3 protein: CASSLTTGLAYNEQFF. The CDR3, as DNA: TGTGCCAGCAGCTTAACGACGGGACTGGCCTACAATGAGCAGTTCTTC.

The V gene is TRBV5-4, the J gene TRBJ2-7, with 10 bases fitting TRBD2. The CDR3 has 16 residues. CDR1 is SGHNT, CDR2 YYREEE, per germline (reference sequence). With 6 bases clipped from V and 3 bases from J, the junction kept 12 bases outside the gene matches. The CDR3 DNA is TGTGCCAGCACTGGGACTAGCGCATCGGAAGGCTACGAGCAGTACTTC. Amino acids: CASTGTSASEGYEQYF.

For the CDR3, the DNA is TGTGCCAGCAGCCCAGGGACAGTGATTTACGAGCAGTACTTC. Translation: CASSPGTVIYEQYF. The rearrangement joins TRBV11-1 to TRBJ2-7, with 7 bases fitting TRBD1. Trimming removed 5 bases from V and 4 bases from J; junction bases left unmatched: 8. Germline V gene lookup returns CDR1 SGHAT and CDR2 FQDESV (reference sequence). This CDR3 region has 14 residues.

The chain employs TRBV6-5 and TRBJ2-2; TRBD1 agrees at 7 bases. Germline V CDR1 and CDR2: MNHEY, SVGAGI. The J segment lost 6 bases and the V segment lost 4 bases, leaving 11 bases of the junction unmatched. The CDR3 has 16 amino acids. The CDR3 loop reads CASSSIDRAGAGELFF. As DNA, the CDR3 is TGTGCCAGCAGTTCCATTGACAGGGCCGGAGCCGGGGAGCTGTTTTTT.